This T cell receptor beta chain appears in the sequencing data of a study of breast tumors, draining lymph nodes, adjacent tissues. Study outcomes and limitations: Tumor and nontumor repertoires were significantly more similar in luminal-like than in basal-like breast cancer.

TCRdb analysed the multiplex PCR reads with MiXCR anew, one entry per CDR3 protein. The data show about 300,000 distinct CDR3 sequences, around 30% seen once. Breast cancer patients provided tissue from their axillary draining lymph nodes. Comments on this clonotype: What it binds is not known. Being one base from a much bigger clone, this may be a read error. The conserved final phenylalanine or tryptophan is absent from the CDR3, which likely points to a read error.

Germline assignment: CDR1 LGHNT and CDR2 FRNRAP. Losses at the gene ends were 1 base for V and 9 bases for J; bases not matched to a gene: 6. CDR3 length equals 14 residues. This chain uses TRBV12-5 with TRBJ2-1; 7 nucleotides align to TRBD2. The sample comprised axillary lymph node tissue. The source of this sequence is a female donor with breast cancer. Some clones in this sample may be carry-over from other donors' samples. In DNA, the CDR3 is TGTGCTAGTGGTTTGGGCGGGAGATCTCCTGAGCAGTTCCTC. Amino acids: CASGLGGRSPEQFL.